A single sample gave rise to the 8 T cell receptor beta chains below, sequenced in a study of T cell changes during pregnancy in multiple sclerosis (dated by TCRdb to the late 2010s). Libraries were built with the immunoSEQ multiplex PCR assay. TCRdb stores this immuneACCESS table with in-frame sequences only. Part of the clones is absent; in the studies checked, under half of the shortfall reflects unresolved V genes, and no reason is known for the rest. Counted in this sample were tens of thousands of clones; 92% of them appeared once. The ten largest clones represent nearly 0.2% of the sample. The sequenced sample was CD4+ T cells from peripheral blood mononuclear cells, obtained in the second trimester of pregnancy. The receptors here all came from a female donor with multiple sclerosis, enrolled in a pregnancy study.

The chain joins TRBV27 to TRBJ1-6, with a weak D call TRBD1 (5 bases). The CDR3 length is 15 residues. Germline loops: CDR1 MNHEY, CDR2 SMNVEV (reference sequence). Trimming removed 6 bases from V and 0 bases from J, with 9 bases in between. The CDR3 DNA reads TGTGCCAGCAGGCGGGGGGTCTCCTATAATTCACCCCTCCACTTT. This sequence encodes CASRRGVSYNSPLHF.

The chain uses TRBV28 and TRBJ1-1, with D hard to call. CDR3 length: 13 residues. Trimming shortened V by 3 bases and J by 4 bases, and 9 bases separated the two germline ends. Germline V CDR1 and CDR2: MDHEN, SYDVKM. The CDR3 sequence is CASSLEATTEAFF. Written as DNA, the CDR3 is TGTGCCAGCAGTTTGGAGGCTACCACTGAAGCTTTCTTT.

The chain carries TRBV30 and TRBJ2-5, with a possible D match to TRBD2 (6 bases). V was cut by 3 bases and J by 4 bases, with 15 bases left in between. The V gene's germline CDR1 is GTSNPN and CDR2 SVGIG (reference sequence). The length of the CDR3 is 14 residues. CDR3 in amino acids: CAWRSRGAGETQYF. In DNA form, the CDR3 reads TGTGCCTGGAGAAGTCGGGGAGCGGGAGAGACCCAGTACTTC. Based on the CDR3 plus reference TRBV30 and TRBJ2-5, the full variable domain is SQTIHQWPATLVQPVGSPLSLECTVEGTSNPNLYWYRQAAGRGLQLLFYSVGIGQISSEVPQNLSASRPQDRQFILSSKKLLLSDSGFYLCAWRSRGAGETQYFGPGTRLLVL.

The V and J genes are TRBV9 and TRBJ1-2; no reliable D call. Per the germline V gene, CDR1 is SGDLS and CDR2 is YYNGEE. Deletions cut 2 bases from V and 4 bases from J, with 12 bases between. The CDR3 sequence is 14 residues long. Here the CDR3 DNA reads TGTGCCAGCAGCGTCACAGCCACCTCCTATGGCTACACCTTC. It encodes CASSVTATSYGYTF. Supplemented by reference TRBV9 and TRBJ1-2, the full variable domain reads DSGVTQTPKHLITATGQRVTLRCSPRSGDLSVYWYQQSLDQGLQFLIQYYNGEERAKGNILERFSAQQFPDLHSELNLSSLELGDSALYFCASSVTATSYGYTFGSGTRLTVV.

The CDR3 DNA is TGTGCCAGCAGCCCCTCGGGACAGGGTAATAACGAGCAGTACTTC. Translating gives CASSPSGQGNNEQYF. The chain has TRBV9 and TRBJ2-7, with TRBD1 matching over 9 bases. The germline V gene encodes CDR1 SGDLS and CDR2 YYNGEE. The V segment lost 4 bases and the J segment 5 bases; nucleotides outside the gene matches: 10. CDR3 length equals 15 residues.

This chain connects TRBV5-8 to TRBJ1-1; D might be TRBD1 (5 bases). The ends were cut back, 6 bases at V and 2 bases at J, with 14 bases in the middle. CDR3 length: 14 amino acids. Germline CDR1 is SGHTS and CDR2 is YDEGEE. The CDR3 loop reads CASTPVRANTEAFF. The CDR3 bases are TGTGCCAGCACCCCAGTCAGGGCCAACACTGAAGCTTTCTTT.

CDR3 in amino acids: CASSVVSGGSQETQYF. As DNA, the CDR3 is TGTGCCAGCAGCGTAGTATCGGGGGGCTCCCAAGAGACCCAGTACTTC. The chain couples TRBV9 to TRBJ2-5; tentative D call: TRBD2 (7 bases). This CDR3 has 16 residues. V dropped 0 bases and J dropped 1 base, with 13 bases sitting between them. Germline CDR1 is SGDLS and CDR2 is YYNGEE.

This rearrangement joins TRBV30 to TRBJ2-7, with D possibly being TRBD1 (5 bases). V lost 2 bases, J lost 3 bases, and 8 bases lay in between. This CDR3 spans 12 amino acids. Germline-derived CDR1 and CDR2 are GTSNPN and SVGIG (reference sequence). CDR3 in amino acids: CAWSPGLYEQYF. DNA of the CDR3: TGTGCCTGGAGTCCAGGGCTCTACGAGCAGTACTTC.